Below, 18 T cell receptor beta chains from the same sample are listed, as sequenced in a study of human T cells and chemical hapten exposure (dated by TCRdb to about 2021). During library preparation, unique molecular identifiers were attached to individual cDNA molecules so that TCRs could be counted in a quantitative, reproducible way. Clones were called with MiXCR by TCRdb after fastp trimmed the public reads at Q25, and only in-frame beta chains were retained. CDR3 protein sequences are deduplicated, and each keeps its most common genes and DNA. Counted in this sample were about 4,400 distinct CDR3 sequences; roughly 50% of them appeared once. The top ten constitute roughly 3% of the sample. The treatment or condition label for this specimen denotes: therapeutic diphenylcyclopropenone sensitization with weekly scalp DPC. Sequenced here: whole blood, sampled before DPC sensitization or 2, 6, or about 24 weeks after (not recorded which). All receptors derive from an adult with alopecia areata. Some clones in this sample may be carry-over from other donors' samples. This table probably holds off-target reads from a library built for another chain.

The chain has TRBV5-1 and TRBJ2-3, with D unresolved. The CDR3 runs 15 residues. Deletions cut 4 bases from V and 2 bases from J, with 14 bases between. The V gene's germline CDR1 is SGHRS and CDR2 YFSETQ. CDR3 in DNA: TGCGCCAGCAGCCTTCTGGGCTACTCCACAGATACGCAGTATTTT. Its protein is CASSLLGYSTDTQYF.

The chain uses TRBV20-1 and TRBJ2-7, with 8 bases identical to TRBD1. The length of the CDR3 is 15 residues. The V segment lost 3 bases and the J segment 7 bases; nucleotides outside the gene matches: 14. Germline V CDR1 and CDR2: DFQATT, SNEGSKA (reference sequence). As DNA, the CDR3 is TGCAGTGCTAGGACGGGACAGGCATCCCGGGGGGAGCAGTACTTC. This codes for CSARTGQASRGEQYF.

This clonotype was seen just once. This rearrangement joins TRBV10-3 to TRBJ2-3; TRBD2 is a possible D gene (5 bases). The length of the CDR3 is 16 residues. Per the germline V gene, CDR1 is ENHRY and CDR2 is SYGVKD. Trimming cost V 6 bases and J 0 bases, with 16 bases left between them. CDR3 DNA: TGTGCCATCAGGCGGGCACTGGTAACTAGCACAGATACGCAGTATTTT. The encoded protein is CAIRRALVTSTDTQYF.

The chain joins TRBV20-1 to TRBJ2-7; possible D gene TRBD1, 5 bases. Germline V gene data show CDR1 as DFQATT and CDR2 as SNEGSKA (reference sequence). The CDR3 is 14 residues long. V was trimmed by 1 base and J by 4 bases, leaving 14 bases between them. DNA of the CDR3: TGCAGTGCTAGAGCAATACAGGATCCATACGAGCAGTACTTC. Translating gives CSARAIQDPYEQYF.

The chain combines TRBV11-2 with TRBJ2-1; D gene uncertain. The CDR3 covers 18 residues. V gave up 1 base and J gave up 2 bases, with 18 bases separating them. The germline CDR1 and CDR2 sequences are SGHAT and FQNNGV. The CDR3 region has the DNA TGTGCCAGCAGCTTAGTTGTAGCCTCCTTATCGACCTACAATGAGCAGTTCTTC. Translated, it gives CASSLVVASLSTYNEQFF.

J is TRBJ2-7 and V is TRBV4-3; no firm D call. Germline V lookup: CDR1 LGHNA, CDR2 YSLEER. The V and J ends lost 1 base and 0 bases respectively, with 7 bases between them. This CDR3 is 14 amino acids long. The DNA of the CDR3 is TGCGCCAGCAGCCAAGCTTCTTCCTCCTACGAGCAGTACTTC. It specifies CASSQASSSYEQYF.

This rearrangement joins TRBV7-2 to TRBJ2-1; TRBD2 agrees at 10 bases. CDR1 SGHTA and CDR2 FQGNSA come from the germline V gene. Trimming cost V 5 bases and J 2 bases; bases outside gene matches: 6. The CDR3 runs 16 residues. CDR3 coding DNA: TGTGCCAGCAGCACCTCTAGCGGGAGCCCCTACAATGAGCAGTTCTTC. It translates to CASSTSSGSPYNEQFF.

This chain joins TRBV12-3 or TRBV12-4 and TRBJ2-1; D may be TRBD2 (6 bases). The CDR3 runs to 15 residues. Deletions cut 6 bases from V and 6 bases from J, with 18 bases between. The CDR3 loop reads CASRMGPGVSNEQFF. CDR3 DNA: TGTGCCAGCAGGATGGGACCGGGAGTAAGCAATGAGCAGTTCTTC.

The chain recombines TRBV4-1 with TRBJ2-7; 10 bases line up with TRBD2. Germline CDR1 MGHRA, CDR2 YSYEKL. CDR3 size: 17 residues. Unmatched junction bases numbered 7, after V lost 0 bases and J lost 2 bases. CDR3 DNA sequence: TGCGCCAGCAGCCAAGATGCAAGGAGCGGGAGGGCCTACGAGCAGTACTTC. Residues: CASSQDARSGRAYEQYF.

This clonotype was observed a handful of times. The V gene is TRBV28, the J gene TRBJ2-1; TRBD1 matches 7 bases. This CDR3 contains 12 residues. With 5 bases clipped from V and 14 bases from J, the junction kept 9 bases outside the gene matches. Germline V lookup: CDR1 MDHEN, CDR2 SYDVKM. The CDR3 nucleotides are TGTGCCAGCAGTAGAGGGACAGCCCGGGAGTTCTTC. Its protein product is CASSRGTAREFF.

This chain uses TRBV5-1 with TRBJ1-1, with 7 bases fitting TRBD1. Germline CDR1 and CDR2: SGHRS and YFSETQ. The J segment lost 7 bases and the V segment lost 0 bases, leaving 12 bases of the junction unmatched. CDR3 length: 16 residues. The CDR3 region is CASSLGDRVIFSEAFF. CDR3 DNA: TGCGCCAGCAGCTTGGGCGACAGGGTAATCTTTAGTGAAGCTTTCTTT.

CDR3 DNA sequence: TGTGCCAGCAGCCTCCGGGGGGTGGGGCAGCAAGAGACCCAGTACTTC. Translation gives CASSLRGVGQQETQYF. J is TRBJ2-5 and V is TRBV7-2; TRBD2 agrees at 7 bases. J gave up 2 bases and V 5 bases, and 11 bases lay outside the gene matches. This CDR3 is 16 amino acids long. Per germline, CDR1 SGHTA and CDR2 FQGNSA.

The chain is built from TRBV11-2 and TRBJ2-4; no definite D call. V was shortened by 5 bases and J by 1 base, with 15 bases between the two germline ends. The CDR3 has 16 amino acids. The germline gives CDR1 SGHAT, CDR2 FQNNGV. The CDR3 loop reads CASSPTRIGAKNIQYF. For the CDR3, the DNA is TGTGCCAGCAGCCCCACCCGAATAGGGGCCAAAAACATTCAGTACTTC. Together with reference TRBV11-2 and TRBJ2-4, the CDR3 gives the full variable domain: EAGVAQSPRYKIIEKRQSVAFWCNPISGHATLYWYQQILGQGPKLLIQFQNNGVVDDSQLPKDRFSAERLKGVDSTLKIQPAKLEDSAVYLCASSPTRIGAKNIQYFGAGTRLSVL.

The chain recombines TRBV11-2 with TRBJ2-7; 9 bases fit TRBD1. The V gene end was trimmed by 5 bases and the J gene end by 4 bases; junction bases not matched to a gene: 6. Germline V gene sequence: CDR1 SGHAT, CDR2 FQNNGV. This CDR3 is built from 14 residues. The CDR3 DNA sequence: TGTGCCAGCAGCCGGACAGGGGCAGGTTACGAGCAGTACTTC. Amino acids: CASSRTGAGYEQYF.

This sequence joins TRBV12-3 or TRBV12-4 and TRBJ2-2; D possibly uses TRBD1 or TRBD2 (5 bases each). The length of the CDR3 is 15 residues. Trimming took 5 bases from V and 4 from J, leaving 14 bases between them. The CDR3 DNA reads TGTGCCAGCAGTCGCCGGGACGGCGGCACCGGGGAGCTGTTTTTT. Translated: CASSRRDGGTGELFF.

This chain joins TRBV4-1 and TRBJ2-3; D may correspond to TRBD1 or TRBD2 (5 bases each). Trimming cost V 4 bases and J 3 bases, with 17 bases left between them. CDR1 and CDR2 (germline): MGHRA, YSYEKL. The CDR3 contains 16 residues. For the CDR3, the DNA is TGCGCCAGCAGCCGCGGCGAGGGGCGAGGGACAGATACGCAGTATTTT. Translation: CASSRGEGRGTDTQYF.

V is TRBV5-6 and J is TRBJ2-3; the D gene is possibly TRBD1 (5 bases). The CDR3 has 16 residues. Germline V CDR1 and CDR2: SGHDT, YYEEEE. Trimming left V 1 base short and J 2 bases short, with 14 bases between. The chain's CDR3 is CASSLQGSGFTDTQYF. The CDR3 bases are TGTGCCAGCAGCTTGCAGGGAAGTGGATTCACAGATACGCAGTATTTT.

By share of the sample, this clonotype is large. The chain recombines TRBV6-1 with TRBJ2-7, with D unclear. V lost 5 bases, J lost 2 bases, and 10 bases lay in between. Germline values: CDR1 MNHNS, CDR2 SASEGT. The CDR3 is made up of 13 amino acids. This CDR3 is CASSLGRPYEQYF. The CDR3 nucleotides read TGTGCCAGCAGTTTAGGAAGGCCCTACGAGCAGTACTTC.